These 26 T cell receptor beta chains were sequenced from one sample in a study of T cell repertoires in cytomegalovirus infection. No cognate antigen is known for these TCRs. MiXCR, applied by TCRdb to the reads, yields one record per CDR3 protein. The sample has roughly 860,000 distinct CDR3 sequences; about 33% are singletons. The sample was cultured CD8+ T cells from PBMCs, taken from culture after CMV antigen stimulation. These TCRs come from a human donor in good health (CMV status not recorded). Some clones in this sample may be carry-over from other donors' samples.

A few counts support this clonotype. The gene calls are TRBV12-3 or TRBV12-4 and TRBJ2-7; 7 positions agree with TRBD2. The V and J ends lost 6 bases and 4 bases, in that order; junction bases with no gene match: 9. CDR3 size: 14 residues. The CDR3 nucleotides read TGTGCCAGCAGCTGGGGCGGGGGTCAGTACGAGCAGTACTTC. Protein sequence: CASSWGGGQYEQYF.

This chain joins TRBV14 and TRBJ1-5; the D gene is possibly TRBD1 (6 bases). Germline assignment: CDR1 SGHDN and CDR2 FVKESK. Trimming cost V 5 bases and J 11 bases, with 19 bases left between them. The CDR3 length is 14 residues. The CDR3 DNA is TGTGCCAGCAGCGGGGTGGCAGGGGAATGGACCCAGCATTTT. It encodes CASSGVAGEWTQHF.

This chain connects TRBV27 to TRBJ2-3, with D perhaps matching TRBD2 (5 bases). From germline, CDR1 is MNHEY and CDR2 SMNVEV (reference sequence). V was pared by 3 bases and J by 1 base, with 14 bases between. This CDR3 is built from 16 residues. CDR3 bases: TGTGCCAGCAGTTTGGCGGAGGTCGACGGCACAGATACGCAGTATTTT. Its protein is CASSLAEVDGTDTQYF.

A word on this clonotype: A read error is possible here, since a much larger clone lies one base away. The chain is built from TRBV7-6 and TRBJ2-7; D might be TRBD1 or TRBD2, each matching 5 bases. The V gene's germline CDR1 is SGHVS and CDR2 FNYEAQ. The length of the CDR3 is 14 residues. CDR3 residues: CASSSRDGTYERYF. Here the CDR3 DNA reads TGTGCCAGCAGCTCCCGGGACGGCACCTACGAGCGGTACTTC.

This sequence joins TRBV3-1 and TRBJ2-6; D may be TRBD2 (5 bases). Germline CDR1 is LGHDT and CDR2 is YNNKEL (reference sequence). V lost 4 bases and J lost 7, with 35 bases in between. This CDR3 is built from 22 residues. CDR3 residues: CASSLRFRSGELNPLVANVLTF. The CDR3, as DNA: TGTGCCAGCAGCCTCAGATTCAGGAGTGGGGAGCTAAATCCACTTGTTGCCAACGTCCTGACTTTC.

This chain uses TRBV10-3 with TRBJ1-2, with D possibly matching TRBD1 (5 bases). V was clipped by 3 bases and J by 4 bases, with 9 bases between them. CDR3 length: 13 residues. Germline V lookup: CDR1 ENHRY, CDR2 SYGVKD. This chain's CDR3 is CAISDPDSYGYTF. The CDR3 DNA reads as TGTGCCATCAGTGACCCCGACAGCTATGGCTACACCTTC.

This clonotype has a count of ten or more. The chain links TRBV6-5 to TRBJ2-5; D not resolved. The CDR3 is 16 residues long. Trimming shortened V by 5 bases and J by 1 base, and 17 bases separated the two germline ends. Germline V gene data show CDR1 as MNHEY and CDR2 as SVGAGI. The CDR3: CASSPWTHPSQETQYF. The CDR3 DNA reads as TGTGCCAGCAGTCCATGGACCCACCCAAGCCAAGAGACCCAGTACTTC.

The chain is built from TRBV7-8 and TRBJ2-2; the D is unclear. The CDR3 contains 15 residues. The V and J ends lost 7 bases and 1 base respectively, with 13 bases between them. CDR1 is SGHVS, CDR2 FQNEAQ, per germline. In DNA form, the CDR3 reads TGTGCCAGCATGCCCGGGTATCGGAACACCGGGGAGCTGTTTTTT. It yields the protein CASMPGYRNTGELFF.

The chain links TRBV3-1 to TRBJ1-2; the D gene is possibly TRBD1 (5 bases). CDR1 LGHDT and CDR2 YNNKEL come from the germline V gene (reference sequence). CDR3 length equals 16 residues. V lost 0 bases, J lost 2 bases, and 13 bases lay in between. CDR3 sequence: CASSQDRGVGNYGYTF. CDR3 sequence (DNA): TGTGCCAGCAGCCAAGATAGGGGAGTGGGCAACTATGGCTACACCTTC.

Ten or more counts support this clonotype. The chain links TRBV12-3 or TRBV12-4 to TRBJ2-3; TRBD1 is a possible D gene (5 bases). CDR3 size: 13 residues. Trimming removed 5 bases from V and 3 bases from J, with 9 bases in between. CDR3 bases: TGTGCCAGCAGTAGGTCAGGGACAGATACGCAGTATTTT. Amino acid sequence: CASSRSGTDTQYF.

The V call is TRBV27, the J call TRBJ2-1, with 7 positions matching TRBD2. Germline CDR1 is MNHEY and CDR2 is SMNVEV (reference sequence). V trimming: 8 bases; J trimming: 3 bases; junction bases outside the gene matches: 7. CDR3 size: 14 residues. CDR3 protein: CASGRAAGYNEQFF. CDR3 sequence (DNA): TGTGCCAGCGGGAGGGCCGCGGGCTACAATGAGCAGTTCTTC.

The chain links TRBV15 to TRBJ1-1; D not resolved. Germline CDR1 and CDR2: LNHNV and YYDKDF (reference sequence). The CDR3 runs to 13 residues. The V end was cut by 7 bases, the J end by 0 bases, with 9 bases between. CDR3 amino acids: CATKGRLNTEAFF. Here the CDR3 DNA reads TGTGCCACCAAAGGACGATTGAACACTGAAGCTTTCTTT.

The sample holds many counts of this clonotype. V and J are TRBV7-8 and TRBJ2-1; D is unresolved. V lost 1 base and J lost 8, with 15 bases in between. This CDR3 contains 15 residues. Per germline, CDR1 SGHVS and CDR2 FQNEAQ. The CDR3 region is CASSLGVYQGDEQFF. The CDR3 bases are TGTGCCAGCAGCTTAGGTGTCTACCAAGGTGATGAGCAGTTCTTC.

The chain recombines TRBV27 with TRBJ1-2, with TRBD1 identical over 8 bases. This CDR3 comprises 14 residues. Looked up from germline, CDR1 is MNHEY and CDR2 is SMNVEV (reference sequence). V gave up 0 bases and J gave up 6 bases; unmatched junction bases: 3. The CDR3 reads CASSLSRTGNGYTF. In DNA, the CDR3 is TGTGCCAGCAGTTTATCAAGGACAGGGAATGGCTACACCTTC.

The rearrangement joins TRBV7-2 to TRBJ2-1; the match to TRBD1 covers 8 bases. Per the germline V gene, CDR1 is SGHTA and CDR2 is FQGNSA. The CDR3 consists of 14 residues. With V trimmed by 5 bases and J by 5 bases, 5 bases remained unmatched. The CDR3 is CASSHHRGNNEQFF. The CDR3 region has the DNA TGTGCCAGCAGCCACCACAGGGGGAACAATGAGCAGTTCTTC.

The sample holds many counts of this clonotype. The V and J genes are TRBV6-5 and TRBJ2-4; no clear D gene. This CDR3 spans 14 amino acids. The V end was cut by 8 bases, the J end by 2 bases, with 13 bases between. The V gene's germline CDR1 is MNHEY and CDR2 SVGAGI. The CDR3 DNA follows: TGTGCCAGCTCAGTACGGTTGTCCAAAAACATTCAGTACTTC. Residues: CASSVRLSKNIQYF.

The chain is built from TRBV12-3 or TRBV12-4 and TRBJ2-2; 11 bases are shared with TRBD2. The J segment lost 4 bases and the V segment lost 6 bases, leaving 16 bases of the junction unmatched. The CDR3 has 19 amino acids. CDR3 amino acids: CASRPPGLAGGRATGELFF. The DNA for the CDR3 is TGTGCCAGCAGACCGCCGGGATTAGCGGGGGGGCGGGCCACCGGGGAGCTGTTTTTT.

The chain employs TRBV6-4 and TRBJ2-7, with 10 bases aligning to TRBD1. CDR1 and CDR2 from the germline V gene are MRHNA and SNTAGT. The J segment lost 1 base and the V segment lost 5 bases, leaving 8 bases of the junction unmatched. The CDR3 has 16 amino acids. Here the CDR3 DNA reads TGTGCCAGCAGTACGGACAGGGGGAATAGGTCCTACGAGCAGTACGTC. It specifies CASSTDRGNRSYEQYV.

Regarding this clonotype: Since a much larger clone is just one base distant, this may be a read error. The chain carries TRBV7-6 and TRBJ2-3; D is undetermined. The germline V gene has CDR1 SGHVS and CDR2 FNYEAQ. The CDR3 loop spans 13 amino acids. CDR3 DNA: TGTGCCAGCAGCTTAGGAGAGACCTATACGCAGTGTTTT. Translation: CASSLGETYTQCF.

This rearrangement joins TRBV6-6 to TRBJ1-6; D gene ambiguous. Germline CDR1 MNHNY, CDR2 SVGAGI (reference sequence). V was pared by 5 bases and J by 14 bases, with 13 bases between. The CDR3 runs 12 residues. This CDR3 is CASSPDLSALHF. Written as DNA, the CDR3 is TGTGCCAGCAGTCCAGATCTAAGCGCCCTCCACTTT.

This clonotype was detected only a few times. The chain recombines TRBV7-8 with TRBJ1-6; D is uncertain. The germline CDR1 and CDR2 sequences are SGHVS and FQNEAQ. V shed 1 base and J shed 6 bases, with 13 bases lying between them. The CDR3 is made up of 16 amino acids. The CDR3 here is CASSLVAPDPNSPLHF. The CDR3 DNA reads as TGTGCCAGCAGCTTAGTTGCCCCGGACCCTAATTCACCCCTCCACTTT.

The chain is built from TRBV19 and TRBJ2-7; D tentatively reads TRBD1 or TRBD2 (5 bases each). CDR3 length: 14 residues. CDR1 is LNHDA, CDR2 SQIVND, per germline (reference sequence). Trimming pared 1 base from V and 2 bases from J, leaving 9 bases between. For the CDR3, the DNA is TGTGCCAGTAGTATAGGAGTGGGGGCCTACGAGCAGTACGTC. Its translation is CASSIGVGAYEQYV.

This clonotype was detected a few times. The rearrangement uses TRBV7-9 and TRBJ1-2, with 7 bases that match TRBD1. Germline V gene sequence: CDR1 SEHNR, CDR2 FQNEAQ (reference sequence). This CDR3 has 13 amino acids. Unmatched junction bases numbered 8, after V lost 7 bases and J lost 6 bases. CDR3 in DNA: TGTGCCAGCATTTCAGGGGGTGTGGATGGCTACACCTTC. Amino acids: CASISGGVDGYTF. Based on the CDR3 plus reference TRBV7-9 and TRBJ1-2, the full variable domain is DTGVSQNPRHKITKRGQNVTFRCDPISEHNRLYWYRQTLGQGPEFLTYFQNEAQLEKSRLLSDRFSAERPKGSFSTLEIQRTEQGDSAMYLCASISGGVDGYTFGSGTRLTVV.

This clonotype was observed many times. The chain carries TRBV7-2 and TRBJ1-5, with 8 nucleotides matching TRBD1. Germline CDR1 and CDR2: SGHTA and FQGNSA. This CDR3 comprises 15 residues. J was trimmed by 3 bases and V by 4 bases; bases with no gene match: 5. The CDR3 DNA reads TGTGCCAGCAGCTCAGGGACAGGCGTCAATCAGCCCCAGCATTTT. Encoded protein: CASSSGTGVNQPQHF.

The chain joins TRBV5-4 to TRBJ2-7, with 8 positions matching TRBD1. In germline, CDR1 is SGHNT, CDR2 YYREEE (reference sequence). Germline trimming cut 2 bases from V and 2 bases from J; bases unmatched to any gene: 6. The CDR3 is 15 residues long. The CDR3 coding sequence is TGTGCCAGCAGCTTCGTGGAGACAGGGGCCTACGAGCAGTACTTC. Protein sequence: CASSFVETGAYEQYF.

This clonotype was recorded once. One junction end disagrees with the germline gene, perhaps due to a read error. This chain links TRBV7-3 with TRBJ1-1; D is undetermined. CDR1 is SGHTA and CDR2 is FQGTGA in the germline V gene. The CDR3 sequence is 9 residues long. CDR3 nucleotides: TGTGTCAGCAGCTCTGAGGCTTTCTTT. The encoded protein is CVSSSEAFF.